This T cell receptor beta chain appears in the sequencing data of a study of blood T cell repertoires in COVID-19. A Seattle source enrolled patients during active infection and followed them longitudinally. Method: immunoSEQ multiplex PCR; TCRdb's copy keeps in-frame clones and lacks some. The sample yields some 250,000 clones, around 87% seen once. The CDR3 spans 15 residues. Germline V CDR1 and CDR2: WSHSY, SAAADI. V trimming: 6 bases; J trimming: 0 bases; junction bases outside the gene matches: 8. The receptor's source is a woman aged 55-70 years with COVID-19, enrolled during active disease. The V call is TRBV10-2, the J call TRBJ2-7, with TRBD1 matching 7 bases. The sequenced sample was peripheral blood. CDR3 region: CASSPGTDFSYEQYF. CDR3 nucleotides: TGCGCCAGCAGCCCCGGGACAGATTTCTCCTACGAGCAGTACTTC.